This is a list of T cell receptor beta chains from one sample in a study of CD8 T cells in Susac syndrome. Each CDR3 protein gets one entry after TCRdb re-called the immunoSEQ multiplex PCR reads with MiXCR. The repertoire has hundreds of thousands of distinct CDR3 sequences, 80% to 90% of them found once; the top ten carry about 0.11%. Sequencing used CD8+ T cells from PBMCs. These receptors were collected from a human donor with multiple sclerosis. The CDR3 runs from the conserved cysteine through the conserved F or W. The order of the fields is V gene, CDR3 protein.

V: TRBV28; CDR3: CASNPTSGRGTNEQYF
V: TRBV27; CDR3: CASRVRGNRAYNSPLHF
V: TRBV5-6; CDR3: CASSGWTGPGETQYF
V: TRBV7-9; CDR3: CASSPQGGRANEQFF
V: TRBV13; CDR3: CASSLQGSDTQYF
V: TRBV9; CDR3: CASSVEGMNYNEQFF
V: TRBV11-2; CDR3: CASSPPTSGIRDTQYF
V: TRBV29-1; CDR3: CSAPGTGLNYGYTF
V: TRBV5-1; CDR3: CASSLGVGGTDTQYF
V: TRBV7-2; CDR3: CASSQGRAAGSSYNEQFF
V: TRBV12-5; CDR3: CASGSDPGVSNYGYTF
V: TRBV19; CDR3: CASIGLAGPYNEQFF
V: TRBV5-1; CDR3: CASSPYRGPLQETQYF
V: TRBV5-6; CDR3: CASTLGGDRRLSAFF
V: TRBV10-3; CDR3: CAISQTGSSYEQYF
V: TRBV27; CDR3: CASSPGLVYEQYF
V: TRBV6-5; CDR3: CASSYSGGIGYTF
V: TRBV29-1; CDR3: CSVNWERAHEQFF
V: TRBV27; CDR3: CASSFSPGTGANVLTF
V: TRBV7-7; CDR3: CASSEGLAGTDTQYF
V: TRBV7-9; CDR3: CASSLRVGRGEELFF
V: TRBV2; CDR3: CASSGSWGRNSDGYTF
V: TRBV7-9; CDR3: CASSLTERSSGYEQYF
V: TRBV28; CDR3: CASSLLAALSYNEQFF
V: TRBV19; CDR3: CASSARSPSYNEQFF
V: TRBV14; CDR3: CASSRASMNTGELFF
V: TRBV30; CDR3: CAWSNRGRDQPQHF
V: TRBV20-1; CDR3: CSARGLLNTEAFF
V: TRBV27; CDR3: CASSLFRANYEQYF
V: TRBV12-3/TRBV12-4; CDR3: CASNIGASSGNTIYF
V: TRBV29-1; CDR3: CSVEFGLAIDNEQFF
V: TRBV16; CDR3: CASSLRLIRDEKLFF
V: TRBV18; CDR3: CASSPNGRATGNTIYF
V: TRBV25-1; CDR3: CATGIAWEKLFF
V: TRBV12-3/TRBV12-4; CDR3: CASRQILASDTQYF
V: TRBV7-9; CDR3: CASSLAVREWDTQYF
V: TRBV6-1; CDR3: CASSPNIQPQHF
V: TRBV7-9; CDR3: CASSAGLAGGPGNEQFF
V: TRBV5-5; CDR3: CASSLIATGPYEQYF
V: TRBV19; CDR3: CASSHYNEQFF
V: TRBV10-1; CDR3: CASSSGTFPFF
V: TRBV27; CDR3: CASRGSGTGNYNYGYTF
V: TRBV2; CDR3: CASSEVGGGNTEAFF
V: TRBV27; CDR3: CASSLTVSYEQYF
V: TRBV12-3/TRBV12-4; CDR3: CASSFTPGTGGGQFF
V: TRBV6-2/TRBV6-3; CDR3: CASSPGLLDEQFF